The rows below give T cell receptor beta chains drawn from one sample of a study of T cells in Graves' hyperthyroidism and ophthalmopathy. TCRdb re-called the multiplex PCR reads through MiXCR, storing one row per CDR3 protein. This table holds roughly 650,000 distinct CDR3 sequences, 16% found once. Sequencing used blood. All receptors derive from a woman in her forties with Graves' ophthalmopathy. The CDR3 runs from the conserved cysteine through the conserved F or W. A D gene is named only where the DNA matches it firmly. Clone size is stated in some rows and not others, as once, few, many or a class when expanded.

many	.	TRBV30	TRBJ1-2	CAWSSESYGYTF	TGTGCCTGGAGTTCCGAATCTTATGGCTACACCTTC
many	.	TRBV12-3/TRBV12-4	TRBJ2-7	CASSRDFYEQYF	TGTGCCAGCAGTCGGGACTTTTACGAGCAGTACTTC
.	TRBD1	TRBV6-2/TRBV6-3	TRBJ2-2	CARDRGRGWITGELFF	TGTGCCAGAGACAGGGGAAGAGGGTGGATCACCGGGGAGCTGTTTTTT
few	TRBD1	TRBV20-1	TRBJ2-7	CSANRPTGPDEQYF	TGCAGTGCTAACCGACCGACAGGGCCAGACGAGCAGTACTTC
many	TRBD1	TRBV11-2	TRBJ2-7	CASSSGTVFSNEQYF	TGTGCCAGCAGCTCTGGGACAGTCTTCTCCAACGAGCAGTACTTC
many	.	TRBV5-1	TRBJ1-1	CASSQNTGNTEAFF	TGCGCCAGCAGCCAGAACACAGGGAACACTGAAGCTTTCTTT
few	.	TRBV4-2	TRBJ2-7	CASAIGRQAYEQYF	TGTGCCAGCGCAATTGGGCGCCAAGCCTACGAGCAGTACTTC
few	.	TRBV29-1	TRBJ1-6	CSVVGGRDSPLHF	TGCAGCGTTGTAGGAGGGAGAGATTCACCCCTCCACTTT
many	.	TRBV3-1	TRBJ2-7	CASSQAGAYEQYF	TGTGCCAGCAGCCAAGCGGGGGCTTACGAGCAGTACTTC
many	.	TRBV18	TRBJ2-5	CASSPPVASKETQYF	TGTGCCAGCTCACCACCGGTAGCATCAAAAGAGACCCAGTACTTC
many	TRBD2	TRBV11-2	TRBJ2-7	CASSLSVLAGPNYEQYF	TGTGCCAGCAGCTTAAGCGTACTAGCGGGACCTAACTACGAGCAGTACTTC
few	TRBD2	TRBV20-1	TRBJ2-4	CSARAILAGGPFAKNIQYF	TGCAGTGCTAGAGCTATACTAGCGGGAGGGCCGTTTGCCAAAAACATTCAGTACTTC
many	TRBD1	TRBV12-3/TRBV12-4	TRBJ1-1	CASSSLRGDTEAFF	TGTGCCAGCAGTTCCCTCAGGGGGGACACTGAAGCTTTCTTT
many	.	TRBV18	TRBJ1-4	CASSPSPPAVGEKLFF	TGTGCCAGCTCACCCTCACCCCCAGCAGTTGGCGAAAAACTGTTTTTT
.	.	TRBV12-3/TRBV12-4	TRBJ1-4	CASSYLTGKSEKLFF	TGTGCCAGCAGCTACCTTACAGGGAAGTCGGAAAAACTGTTTTTT
few	.	TRBV12-3/TRBV12-4	TRBJ1-3	CASSLRGNGNTIYF	TGTGCCAGCAGTTTACGAGGTAACGGAAACACCATATATTTT
many	TRBD1	TRBV20-1	TRBJ2-5	CSAMGPGGVETQYF	TGCAGTGCTATGGGTCCAGGGGGTGTGGAGACCCAGTACTTC
many	TRBD1	TRBV5-6	TRBJ1-6	CASSLRGRLAPLHF	TGTGCCAGCAGCTTGAGGGGGCGTCTCGCACCCCTCCACTTT
few	TRBD2	TRBV15	TRBJ2-3	CATSTLAGGYTQYF	TGTGCCACCAGCACTCTAGCGGGAGGGTATACGCAGTATTTT
few	.	TRBV18	TRBJ1-5	CASSPGVQPQHF	TGTGCCAGCTCACCCGGGGTTCAGCCCCAGCATTTT
many	TRBD2	TRBV2	TRBJ2-3	CASSPKLGLELDTQYF	TGTGCCAGCAGTCCAAAGCTCGGACTAGAGCTAGATACGCAGTATTTT
.	TRBD2	TRBV4-2	TRBJ2-3	CASSQEVVRLAGDSDTQYF	TGTGCCAGCAGCCAAGAGGTCGTTAGGCTAGCGGGAGACTCAGATACGCAGTATTTT
many	.	TRBV5-1	TRBJ2-7	CASSLTSTRYEQYF	TGCGCCAGCAGCTTGACTAGCACACGCTACGAGCAGTACTTC
few	.	TRBV6-2/TRBV6-3	TRBJ2-3	CASRGWVDTQYF	TGTGCCAGCAGGGGCTGGGTAGATACGCAGTATTTT
.	TRBD1	TRBV20-1	TRBJ1-2	CSAREGLRTGGDGYTF	TGCAGTGCTAGAGAGGGGTTAAGGACAGGGGGTGATGGCTACACCTTC
many	.	TRBV28	TRBJ2-7	CASSSVVGQTSSYEQYF	TGTGCCAGCAGTTCGGTGGTCGGACAGACCTCCTCCTACGAGCAGTACTTC
.	.	TRBV4-1	TRBJ2-2	CASSQDLETSNPGELFF	TGCGCCAGCAGCCAAGATCTTGAAACTAGTAATCCCGGGGAGCTGTTTTTT
many	TRBD2	TRBV6-1	TRBJ2-7	CASSTPAGGLYEQYF	TGTGCCAGCAGTACCCCAGCGGGAGGGCTTTACGAGCAGTACTTC
many	.	TRBV2	TRBJ2-3	CASRGTFRSTDTQYF	TGTGCCAGCAGGGGAACATTCCGGAGCACAGATACGCAGTATTTT
many	.	TRBV7-9	TRBJ2-5	CASSRGTVSSETQYF	TGTGCCAGCAGCCGCGGGACCGTCTCGTCGGAGACCCAGTACTTC
many	.	TRBV5-8	TRBJ2-3	CASSLFGDTQYF	TGTGCCAGCAGCTTGTTTGGGGATACGCAGTATTTT
.	.	TRBV19	TRBJ2-1	CASSPYASSYNEQFF	TGTGCCAGTAGCCCTTATGCCAGCTCCTACAATGAGCAGTTCTTC
many	.	TRBV12-3/TRBV12-4	TRBJ1-2	CASSLRDNYGYTF	TGTGCCAGCAGTTTACGGGACAACTATGGCTACACCTTC
many	.	TRBV5-6	TRBJ2-2	CASSLWHRGSTGELFF	TGTGCCAGCAGCTTGTGGCACCGGGGTTCAACCGGGGAGCTGTTTTTT
many	.	TRBV11-2	TRBJ2-1	CASTGLGQPRFF	TGTGCCAGCACTGGTTTAGGACAACCGAGGTTCTTC
many	TRBD2	TRBV27	TRBJ2-7	CASSRREGDEQYF	TGTGCCAGCAGTCGGCGGGAGGGAGACGAGCAGTACTTC
many	TRBD1	TRBV10-2	TRBJ1-1	CASGGTGPTEAFF	TGCGCCAGCGGCGGGACAGGGCCCACTGAAGCTTTCTTT
few	.	TRBV9	TRBJ2-2	CASSARGTNTGELFF	TGTGCCAGCAGCGCCCGGGGGACCAACACCGGGGAGCTGTTTTTT
many	.	TRBV18	TRBJ2-7	CASSPPGPSSYEQYF	TGTGCCAGCTCACCACCTGGACCCTCCTCCTACGAGCAGTACTTC
few	TRBD2	TRBV7-9	TRBJ2-3	CASTTPGLAGNTDTQYF	TGTGCCAGCACCACCCCCGGACTAGCGGGAAACACAGATACGCAGTATTTT
.	.	TRBV13	TRBJ2-7	CASRQVGVDFYEQYF	TGTGCCAGCAGACAAGTCGGTGTCGATTTCTACGAGCAGTACTTC
many	TRBD1	TRBV28	TRBJ2-2	CASSLPSGTGSGELFF	TGTGCCAGCAGTTTACCCAGCGGGACAGGGTCCGGGGAGCTGTTTTTT
many	TRBD1	TRBV7-2	TRBJ2-7	CASSNGGQSSYEQYF	TGTGCCAGCAGCAATGGGGGACAGAGCTCCTACGAGCAGTACTTC
.	.	TRBV5-1	TRBJ2-5	CASSFPLAGQETQYF	TGCGCCAGCAGCTTCCCTCTCGCAGGCCAAGAGACCCAGTACTTC
many	TRBD2	TRBV5-1	TRBJ2-5	CASSLGVAGGQETQYF	TGCGCCAGCAGCTTGGGAGTAGCGGGAGGTCAAGAGACCCAGTACTTC